This TCR beta chain appears in the sequencing data of a study of blood T cell repertoires in COVID-19. The wider study: Both acute and convalescent COVID-19 samples were obtained from the United States, Italy and Spain. T cells, B-cell-depleted T cells, or PBMCs supplied cDNA or gDNA.

This clone has only a few counts. Per the authors' pipeline: By means of reference gene primer amplification, nucleated cell counts were estimated. Produced via immunoSEQ multiplex PCR; TCRdb's table is partial and in-frame only. That table gives V, J and clone size, and the DNA gave D and trimming. Of under 75,000 clones in the sample, approximately 90% are singletons; the top ten hold less than 2.5%. The CDR3 is made up of 15 amino acids. Trimming removed 5 bases from V and 2 bases from J; junction bases left unmatched: 8. Germline V gene sequence: CDR1 MNHEY, CDR2 SVGEGT. This clonotype was obtained from a man under 40 with acute or convalescent COVID-19. Sequencing was performed on peripheral blood. The chain carries TRBV6-2 or TRBV6-3 and TRBJ2-7; 8 positions agree with TRBD1. The chain's CDR3 is CASSRGQELTYEQYF. In DNA form, the CDR3 reads TGTGCCAGCAGTAGGGGACAGGAGTTAACCTACGAGCAGTACTTC.